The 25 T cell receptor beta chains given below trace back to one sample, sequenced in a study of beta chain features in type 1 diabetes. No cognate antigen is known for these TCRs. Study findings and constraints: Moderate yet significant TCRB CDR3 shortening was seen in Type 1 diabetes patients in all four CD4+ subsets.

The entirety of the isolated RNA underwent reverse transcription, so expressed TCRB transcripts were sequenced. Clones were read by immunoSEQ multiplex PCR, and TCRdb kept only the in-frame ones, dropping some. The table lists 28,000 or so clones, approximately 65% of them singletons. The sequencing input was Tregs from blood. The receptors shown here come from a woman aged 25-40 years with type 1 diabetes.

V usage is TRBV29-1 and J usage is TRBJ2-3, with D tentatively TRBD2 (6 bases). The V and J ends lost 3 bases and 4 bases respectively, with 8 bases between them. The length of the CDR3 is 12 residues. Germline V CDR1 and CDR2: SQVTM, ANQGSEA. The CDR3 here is CSVESGPDTQYF. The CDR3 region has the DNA TGCAGCGTTGAGAGCGGGCCAGATACGCAGTATTTT.

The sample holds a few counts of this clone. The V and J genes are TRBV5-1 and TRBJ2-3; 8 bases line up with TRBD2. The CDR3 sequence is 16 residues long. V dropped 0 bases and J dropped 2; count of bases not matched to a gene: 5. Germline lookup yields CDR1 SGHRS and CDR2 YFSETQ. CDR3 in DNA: TGCGCCAGCAGCTTGGGCCTAGCGGGCCCCACAGATACGCAGTATTTT. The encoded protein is CASSLGLAGPTDTQYF. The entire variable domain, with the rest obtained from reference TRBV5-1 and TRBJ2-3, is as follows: KAGVTQTPRYLIKTRGQQVTLSCSPISGHRSVSWYQQTPGQGLQFLFEYFSETQRNKGNFPGRFSGRQFSNSRSEMNVSTLELGDSALYLCASSLGLAGPTDTQYFGPGTRLTVL.

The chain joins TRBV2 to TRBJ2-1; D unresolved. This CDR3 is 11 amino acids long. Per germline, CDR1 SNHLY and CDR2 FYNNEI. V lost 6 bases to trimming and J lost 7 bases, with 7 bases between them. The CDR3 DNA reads TGTGCCAGCAGGGCCTTGAATGAGCAGTTCTTC. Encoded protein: CASRALNEQFF.

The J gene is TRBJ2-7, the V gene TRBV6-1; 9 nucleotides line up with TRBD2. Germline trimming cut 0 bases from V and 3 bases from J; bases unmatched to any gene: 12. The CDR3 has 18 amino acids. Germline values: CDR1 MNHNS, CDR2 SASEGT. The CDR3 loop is CASSEALRLAGTIYEQYF. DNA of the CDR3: TGTGCCAGCAGTGAAGCGCTTAGGCTAGCGGGAACCATCTACGAGCAGTACTTC.

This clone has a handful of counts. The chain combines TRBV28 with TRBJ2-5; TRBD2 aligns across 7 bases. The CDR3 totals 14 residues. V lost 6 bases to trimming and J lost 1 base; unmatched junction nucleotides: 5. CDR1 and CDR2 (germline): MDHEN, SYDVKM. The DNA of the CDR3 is TGTGCCAGCAGCGGTGGGACTACCCAAGAGACCCAGTACTTC. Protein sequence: CASSGGTTQETQYF.

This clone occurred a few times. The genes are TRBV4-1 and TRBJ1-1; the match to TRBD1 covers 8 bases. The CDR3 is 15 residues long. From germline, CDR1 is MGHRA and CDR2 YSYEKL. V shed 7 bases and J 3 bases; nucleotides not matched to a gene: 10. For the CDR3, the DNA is TGCGCCAGCAATATACAGGACAGGGCTGACACTGAAGCTTTCTTT. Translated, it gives CASNIQDRADTEAFF.

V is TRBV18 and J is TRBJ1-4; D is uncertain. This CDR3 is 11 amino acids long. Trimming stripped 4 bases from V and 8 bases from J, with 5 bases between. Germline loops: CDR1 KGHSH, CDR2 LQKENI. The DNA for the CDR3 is TGTGCCAGCTCACTCTCCGAAAAACTGTTTTTT. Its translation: CASSLSEKLFF. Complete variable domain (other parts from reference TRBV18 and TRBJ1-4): NAGVMQNPRHLVRRRGQEARLRCSPMKGHSHVYWYRQLPEEGLKFMVYLQKENIIDESGMPKERFSAEFPKEGPSILRIQQVVRGDSAAYFCASSLSEKLFFGSGTQLSVL.

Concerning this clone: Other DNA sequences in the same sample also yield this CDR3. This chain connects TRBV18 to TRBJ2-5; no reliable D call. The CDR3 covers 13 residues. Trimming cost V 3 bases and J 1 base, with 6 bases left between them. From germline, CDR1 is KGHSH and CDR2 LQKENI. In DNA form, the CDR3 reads TGTGCCAGCTCACCTGGCACCCAAGAGACCCAGTACTTC. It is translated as CASSPGTQETQYF.

CDR3 in amino acids: CASSPQGTGNTGELFF. The CDR3, as DNA: TGTGCCAGCTCACCACAAGGGACAGGGAACACCGGGGAGCTGTTTTTT. The rearrangement links TRBV18 to TRBJ2-2; 8 nucleotides line up with TRBD1. Germline CDR1 KGHSH, CDR2 LQKENI. V gave up 1 base and J gave up 1 base; unmatched junction bases: 2. The CDR3 has 16 residues.

CDR3 sequence: CASSPTSSGANVLTF. The DNA of the CDR3 is TGTGCCAGCAGCCCCACTAGCTCTGGGGCCAACGTCCTGACTTTC. V and J are TRBV11-2 and TRBJ2-6; D perhaps matches TRBD2 (5 bases). This CDR3 region has 15 residues. The V gene's germline CDR1 is SGHAT and CDR2 FQNNGV. The V end lost 5 bases, the J end lost 0 bases, and 8 bases lay between the germline ends.

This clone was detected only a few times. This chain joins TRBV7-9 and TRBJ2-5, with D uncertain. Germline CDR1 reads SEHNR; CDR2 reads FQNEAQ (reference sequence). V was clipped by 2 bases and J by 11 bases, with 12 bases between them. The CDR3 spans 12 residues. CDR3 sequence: CASSLNQEKQYF. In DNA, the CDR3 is TGTGCCAGCAGCTTAAACCAGGAAAAGCAGTACTTC.

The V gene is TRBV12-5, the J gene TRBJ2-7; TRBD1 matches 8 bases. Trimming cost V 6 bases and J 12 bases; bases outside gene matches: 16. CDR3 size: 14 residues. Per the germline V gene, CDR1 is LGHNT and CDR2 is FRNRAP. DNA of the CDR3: TGTGCTAGTGGCCTAGGGACAGGCCTCTTTCCCCGGTACTTC. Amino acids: CASGLGTGLFPRYF. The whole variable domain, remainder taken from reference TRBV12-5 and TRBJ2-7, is DARVTQTPRHKVTEMGQEVTMRCQPILGHNTVFWYRQTMMQGLELLAYFRNRAPLDDSGMPKDRFSAEMPDATLATLKIQPSEPRDSAVYFCASGLGTGLFPRYFGPGTRLTVT.

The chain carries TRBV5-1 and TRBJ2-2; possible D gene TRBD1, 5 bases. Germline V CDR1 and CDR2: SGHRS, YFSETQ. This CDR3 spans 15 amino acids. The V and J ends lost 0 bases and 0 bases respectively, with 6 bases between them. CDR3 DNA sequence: TGCGCCAGCAGCTTGGGGACAACGAACACCGGGGAGCTGTTTTTT. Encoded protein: CASSLGTTNTGELFF.

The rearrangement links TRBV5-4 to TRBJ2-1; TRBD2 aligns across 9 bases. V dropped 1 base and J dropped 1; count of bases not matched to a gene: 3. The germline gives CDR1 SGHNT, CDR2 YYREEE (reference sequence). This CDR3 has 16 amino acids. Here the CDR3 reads CASSLSLAGSYNEQFF. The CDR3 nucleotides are TGTGCCAGCAGCTTGTCCCTAGCGGGGTCCTACAATGAGCAGTTCTTC.

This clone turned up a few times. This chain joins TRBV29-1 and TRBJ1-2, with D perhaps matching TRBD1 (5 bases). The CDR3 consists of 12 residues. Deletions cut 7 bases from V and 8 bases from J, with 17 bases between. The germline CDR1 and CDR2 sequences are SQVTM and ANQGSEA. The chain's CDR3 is CSGRDRGRGYTF. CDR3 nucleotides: TGCAGCGGCCGGGACCGAGGGAGGGGCTACACCTTC.

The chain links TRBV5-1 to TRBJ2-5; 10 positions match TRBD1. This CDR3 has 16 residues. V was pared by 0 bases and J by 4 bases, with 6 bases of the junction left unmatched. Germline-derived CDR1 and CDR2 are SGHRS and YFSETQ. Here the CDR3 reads CASSLVGGQGRETQYF. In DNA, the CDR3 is TGCGCCAGCAGCTTGGTAGGGGGACAGGGGCGAGAGACCCAGTACTTC.

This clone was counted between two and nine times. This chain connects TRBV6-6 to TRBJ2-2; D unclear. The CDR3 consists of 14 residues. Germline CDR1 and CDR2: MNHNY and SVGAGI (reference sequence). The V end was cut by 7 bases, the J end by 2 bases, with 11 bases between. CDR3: CASILSGNTGELFF. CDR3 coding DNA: TGTGCCAGCATCCTTTCGGGTAACACCGGGGAGCTGTTTTTT.

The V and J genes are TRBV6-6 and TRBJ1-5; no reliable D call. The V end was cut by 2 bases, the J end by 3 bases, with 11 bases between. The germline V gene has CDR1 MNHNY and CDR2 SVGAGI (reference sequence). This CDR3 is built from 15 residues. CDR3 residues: CASSYGGRLNQPQHF. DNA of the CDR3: TGTGCCAGCAGTTACGGTGGCAGACTCAATCAGCCCCAGCATTTT.

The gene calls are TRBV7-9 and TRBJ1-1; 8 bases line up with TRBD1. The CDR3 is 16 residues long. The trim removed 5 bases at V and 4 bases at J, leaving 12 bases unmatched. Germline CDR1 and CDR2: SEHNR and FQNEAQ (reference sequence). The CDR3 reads CASSVYIGGQATEAFF. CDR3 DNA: TGTGCCAGCAGCGTCTATATAGGGGGACAGGCCACTGAAGCTTTCTTT.

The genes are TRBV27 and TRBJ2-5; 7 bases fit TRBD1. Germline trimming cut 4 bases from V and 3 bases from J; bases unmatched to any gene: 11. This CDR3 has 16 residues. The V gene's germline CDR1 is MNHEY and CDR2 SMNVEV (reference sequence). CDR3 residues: CASSSGRDSSEETQYF. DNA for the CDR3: TGTGCCAGCAGTTCCGGACGGGACAGCAGCGAAGAGACCCAGTACTTC.

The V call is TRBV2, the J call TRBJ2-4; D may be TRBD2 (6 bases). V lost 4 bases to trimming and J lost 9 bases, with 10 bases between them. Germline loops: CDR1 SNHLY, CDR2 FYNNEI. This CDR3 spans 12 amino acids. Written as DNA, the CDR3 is TGTGCCAGCAGTGTGGGGGGTCGCATTCAGTACTTC. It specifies CASSVGGRIQYF.

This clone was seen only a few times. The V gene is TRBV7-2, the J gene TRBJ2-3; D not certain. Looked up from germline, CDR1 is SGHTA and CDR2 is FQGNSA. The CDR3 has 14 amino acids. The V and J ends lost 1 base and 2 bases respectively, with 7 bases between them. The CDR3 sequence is CASSLGPLTDTQYF. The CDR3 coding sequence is TGTGCCAGCAGCTTAGGCCCACTCACAGATACGCAGTATTTT. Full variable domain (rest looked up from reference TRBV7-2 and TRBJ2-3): GAGVSQSPSNKVTEKGKDVELRCDPISGHTALYWYRQSLGQGLEFLIYFQGNSAPDKSGLPSDRFSAERTGGSVSTLTIQRTQQEDSAVYLCASSLGPLTDTQYFGPGTRLTVL.

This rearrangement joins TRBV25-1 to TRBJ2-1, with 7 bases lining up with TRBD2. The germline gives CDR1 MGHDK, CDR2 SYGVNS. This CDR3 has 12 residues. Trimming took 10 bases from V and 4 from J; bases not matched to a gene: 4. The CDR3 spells CATQREYNEQFF. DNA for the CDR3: TGTGCCACCCAGCGGGAATACAATGAGCAGTTCTTC.

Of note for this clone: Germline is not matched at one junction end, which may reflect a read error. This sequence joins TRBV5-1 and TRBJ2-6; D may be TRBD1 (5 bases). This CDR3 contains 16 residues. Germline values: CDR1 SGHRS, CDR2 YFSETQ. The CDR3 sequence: CASSLEPYSGANVLTF. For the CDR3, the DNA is TGCGCCAGCAGCTTGGAACCTTACTCTGGGGCCAACGTCCTAACTTTC.

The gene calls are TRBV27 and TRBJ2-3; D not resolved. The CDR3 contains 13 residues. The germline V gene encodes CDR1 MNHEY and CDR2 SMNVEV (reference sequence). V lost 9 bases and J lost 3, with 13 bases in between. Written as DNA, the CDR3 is TGTGCCAGTCGTGTCGAGGAAACAGATACGCAGTATTTT. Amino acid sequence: CASRVEETDTQYF.